This T cell receptor beta chain was captured by sequencing in a study of cytomegalovirus exposure and HLA in healthy donors. Study results and caveats: Further analysis, carried out later, found HLA-associated TCR beta chains more clonally expanded than equally common other chains.

To note about this clone: Its antigen is unknown.

Amplification used 60 Vbeta primers and 13 Jbeta primers. TCRdb's table, derived via immunoSEQ multiplex PCR, lists solely in-frame clones and lacks some. The sample lists about 140,000 clones; 70% to 80% were seen once. This CDR3 has 13 residues. J was trimmed by 3 bases and V by 5 bases; bases with no gene match: 3. Germline lookup yields CDR1 KGHSH and CDR2 LQKENI. The chain uses TRBV18 and TRBJ1-1, with 7 positions matching TRBD1. Sequenced sample: PBMCs. The clonotype comes from a female donor in good health and CMV-seropositive. The chain's CDR3 is CASSYGTDTEAFF. The CDR3 DNA reads as TGTGCCAGCTCATACGGGACAGACACTGAAGCTTTCTTT.